This record looks at one T cell receptor (beta chain) sequence and its context. As yet, its antigen is unknown. This specimen comes from a study of CD8 T cells in ankylosing spondylitis. CDR1 and CDR2 from the germline V gene are LNHDA and SQIVND (reference sequence). The CDR3 is made up of 13 amino acids. Trimming removed 4 bases from V and 5 bases from J, with 11 bases in between. Study findings and constraints: Disease-linked clones bore a CD8+ phenotype, appearing relatively rarely in peripheral blood. Characteristic, it appeared, of ankylosing spondylitis blood was a TCR beta motif of roughly eight highly homologous variants.

Each TCR beta library was made by quantitative 5'-RACE that incorporated molecular barcodes. MiXCR, run by TCRdb on the 5' RACE reads, gives a single entry per CDR3 protein. Among around 300,000 distinct CDR3 sequences listed, less than 25% were seen once. The sequence derives from a female donor with ankylosing spondylitis or in good health (not recorded which). The specimen sequenced was blood, either unsorted or a sorted T cell fraction (not recorded which). V is TRBV19 and J is TRBJ2-5; D perhaps matches TRBD2 (6 bases). CDR3 amino acids: CASSTGTRETQYF. CDR3 DNA sequence: TGTGCCAGTAGTACCGGGACTCGTGAGACCCAGTACTTC.